A single sample gave rise to the 11 T cell receptor beta chains below, sequenced in a study of cytomegalovirus exposure and HLA in healthy donors. Amplification used 60 Vbeta primers and 13 Jbeta primers. Method: immunoSEQ multiplex PCR; TCRdb's copy keeps in-frame clones and lacks some. The table shows roughly 180,000 clones, with approximately 73% occurring only once. What was sequenced was PBMCs. The receptors were gathered from a woman aged 25 to 39 in good health and CMV-seropositive.

The table lists this clone with a count of one. This rearrangement joins TRBV10-3 to TRBJ1-5; TRBD1 aligns across 7 bases. Germline CDR1 reads ENHRY; CDR2 reads SYGVKD. V lost 6 bases to trimming and J lost 7 bases; unmatched junction nucleotides: 6. This CDR3 spans 13 amino acids. CDR3 residues: CAISQDRDQPQHF. The CDR3 bases are TGTGCCATCAGCCAAGACAGGGACCAGCCCCAGCATTTT.

The V gene is TRBV13, the J gene TRBJ2-5; 8 bases map to TRBD2. V shed 1 base, J shed 5 bases, and the junction held 6 bases outside the gene matches. The CDR3 is made up of 15 amino acids. The germline CDR1 and CDR2 sequences are PRHDT and FYEKMQ (reference sequence). CDR3 coding DNA: TGTGCCAGCAGCTTAGTATCGGGGGGGCGGGAGACCCAGTACTTC. Translated: CASSLVSGGRETQYF.

The chain has TRBV4-1 and TRBJ2-7, with D perhaps TRBD2 (5 bases). CDR3 length: 14 residues. Trimming left V 1 base short and J 4 bases short, with 11 bases between. Germline loops: CDR1 MGHRA, CDR2 YSYEKL. The CDR3 region is CASSQALREYEQYF. CDR3 coding DNA: TGCGCCAGCAGCCAAGCCTTGAGGGAATACGAGCAGTACTTC.

This clone turned up a few times. This sequence joins TRBV27 and TRBJ2-3; D gene ambiguous. Germline V gene data show CDR1 as MNHEY and CDR2 as SMNVEV (reference sequence). V gave up 7 bases and J gave up 2 bases, with 22 bases separating them. This CDR3 spans 17 amino acids. In DNA form, the CDR3 reads TGTGCCAGCAAGCCCCCCCTGGCAGGCCCCGTCACAGATACGCAGTATTTT. Translated: CASKPPLAGPVTDTQYF.

This chain joins TRBV6-1 and TRBJ2-1; TRBD2 matches at 9 bases. Germline CDR1 reads MNHNS; CDR2 reads SASEGT. This CDR3 contains 15 residues. V was pared by 10 bases and J by 9 bases, with 16 bases of the junction left unmatched. DNA of the CDR3: TGTGCCACCAAGGATTCTAGCGGGATACAGGGTGAGCAGTTCTTC. The encoded protein is CATKDSSGIQGEQFF.

The chain combines TRBV11-2 with TRBJ1-6; 7 bases are a match to TRBD1. The trim removed 5 bases at V and 10 bases at J, leaving 14 bases unmatched. The CDR3 length is 16 residues. Germline CDR1 reads SGHAT; CDR2 reads FQNNGV. CDR3 residues: CASSPRGNRGGSPLHF. CDR3 nucleotides: TGTGCCAGCAGCCCCAGGGGAAACAGGGGAGGATCACCCCTCCACTTT.

The rearrangement joins TRBV4-3 to TRBJ1-3; no clear D gene. The germline V gene encodes CDR1 LGHNA and CDR2 YSLEER. The CDR3 loop spans 16 amino acids. V was clipped by 1 base and J by 3 bases, with 13 bases between them. CDR3 sequence reads: CASSQGPGLGGNTIYF. DNA of the CDR3: TGCGCCAGCAGCCAAGGACCAGGCTTAGGTGGAAACACCATATATTTT.

The gene calls are TRBV11-2 and TRBJ2-7, with TRBD2 as a possible D gene (6 bases). This CDR3 has 15 amino acids. V was cut by 5 bases and J by 0 bases, with 14 bases left in between. The germline CDR1 and CDR2 sequences are SGHAT and FQNNGV. Here the CDR3 reads CASSRASGSSYEQYF. For the CDR3, the DNA is TGTGCCAGCAGCCGAGCAAGCGGGTCCTCCTACGAGCAGTACTTC.

This chain uses TRBV28 with TRBJ2-7; D gene ambiguous. CDR3 length: 17 amino acids. V lost 6 bases and J 0 bases, leaving 21 bases between the germline ends. Germline lookup yields CDR1 MDHEN and CDR2 SYDVKM. CDR3 sequence: CASRESTGMMSSYEQYF. In nucleotides, the CDR3 is TGTGCCAGCAGGGAGTCCACCGGAATGATGAGCTCCTACGAGCAGTACTTC.

Here the CDR3 reads CASSFQGRRHSNQPQHF. The CDR3 DNA follows: TGTGCCAGCAGTTTCCAGGGGCGCCGACATAGCAATCAGCCCCAGCATTTT. The chain employs TRBV28 and TRBJ1-5; weak D call: TRBD1 (6 bases). The CDR3 runs to 17 residues. CDR1 and CDR2 from the germline V gene are MDHEN and SYDVKM. The V gene lost 3 bases and the J gene lost 0 bases, with 15 bases spanning the gap.

In this sample, this clone turned up a few times. V gene TRBV4-3 combines with J gene TRBJ1-6, with D possibly being TRBD1 (5 bases). The germline V gene has CDR1 LGHNA and CDR2 YSLEER. The CDR3 loop spans 17 amino acids. V dropped 6 bases and J dropped 10 bases, with 25 bases sitting between them. The CDR3 protein is CASRFKGTPGGMSPLHF. DNA of the CDR3: TGCGCCAGCAGATTTAAAGGGACTCCGGGAGGGATGTCACCCCTCCACTTT.